This T cell receptor (beta chain) was captured by sequencing in a study of radiation and T cells in renal cell carcinoma (dated by TCRdb to 2019 to 2021). For the wider study: A total of 50 to 55 samples underwent TCR beta sequencing, made up of approximately 26 tumors and roughly 27 peripheral blood samples. The final blood draw took place at 4 weeks after radiation, the same time as nephrectomy. A total of 4 million to 5 million unique CDR3 nucleotide sequences, encoding some 2,700,000 unique CDR3 amino acid sequences, were found across all 50 or so samples. General study outcomes and caveats: Because the trial had a single-armed design, the trial could not examine how radiation dose or scheduling affected the TCR repertoire. In blood, the top tumor clonotypes increased between baseline and 2 weeks post-radiation and then shrank by 4 weeks, which suggests that tumor-resident clones expanded only transiently. Because pretreatment tumor biopsies were not available, the baseline intratumoral presence of clonotypes could not be determined. Tracking of blood repertoire dynamics stopped at approximately 4 weeks after treatment, with no follow-up past that point.

TCR beta libraries were generated from genomic DNA with the immunoSEQ kit, following the manufacturer's recommendations. To prepare libraries, a first multiplex PCR with proprietary primers was run, followed by a second PCR that added unique barcodes, and a bead cleanup was done after each round. Each sample batch included a kit-provided positive control reaction and a negative control reaction. The final libraries were assessed on an Agilent 4200 TapeStation D1000 ScreenTape, pooled by volume, and quantified by qPCR. Sequencing was performed on an Illumina NextSeq500 using a MidOutput 150-cycle cartridge, with 156 Read1 cycles, 15 Index1 cycles, and the kit custom primers. The pooled library was loaded at 0.9 to 1 pM, with an approximately 21% PhiX control spiked in. The published analysis was carried out like this. Vendor-processed data were analyzed in R, with a clonotype defined as all T cells sharing the same CDR3 nucleotide sequence. In the clone abundance analyses, frequencies in each sample were normalized to that sample's 10,000 most abundant clones. Public T cell clones, averaging fewer than five per sample, were removed before analysis. Tumor-enriched and baseline blood-enriched clonotypes were defined by at least a 32-fold difference in abundance between compartments. A beta-binomial differential abundance model was used to identify clonotypes that expanded or contracted between blood time points. Tumor-blood repertoire similarity was measured with the Baroni-Urbani and Buser coefficient, and groups were compared using two-tailed Wilcoxon tests in R. TCRdb holds this immuneACCESS table with in-frame rearrangements only. Some clones are missing; in checked studies, unresolved V genes explain under half, and the rest has no known cause. Clonal size and the V and J genes are those of that table, whereas D and trimming came from the DNA. The sample data list 130,000 to 150,000 clones, and around nine tenths of these were observed just once. Together, the top ten hold roughly 17% of the sample.

For this clone: The antigen this receptor binds is unknown. Base qualities are missing; no much larger clone stands one base away.

Germline trimming: 4 bases from V, 7 bases from J; junction bases outside gene matches: 10. CDR1 and CDR2 are drawn from the germline V gene: SGHRS, YFSETQ. The CDR3 holds 14 amino acids from the cysteine to the phenylalanine. The DNA shown is the 42-base CDR3, in frame from base 1. This specimen's time point label, per the study, means: blood 4 weeks post-SBRT, at nephrectomy. What the treatment or condition label conveys for this sample: 15 Gy SBRT to primary tumor, nephrectomy 4 weeks later. The samples were drawn from a clinical trial, where primary renal cell carcinomas were treated with 15 Gy of stereotactic body radiation therapy and then removed by nephrectomy 4 weeks afterward. To follow tumor-enriched clonotypes, serial peripheral blood was collected from radiation-treated patients at baseline and at 2 weeks and 4 weeks after SBRT. Renal cell carcinoma with clear cell pathology was present in all patients. Genomic DNA for TCR sequencing was prepared using the QIAamp DNA Blood Mini Kit (Qiagen). The analyses included just those samples that passed every quality control check.

This TCR was sampled from a woman between 45 and 65 years old with renal cell carcinoma. Specimen: blood, collected from a patient whose treatment included radiotherapy and nephrectomy. The receptor chain draws on TRBV5-1 and TRBJ2-7; the junction holds 8 bases that match TRBD1. CDR3 protein: CASSEWTGPREQYF. The DNA reads as follows: TGCGCCAGCAGCGAATGGACAGGGCCTCGGGAGCAGTACTTC.